This T cell receptor beta chain is from a study of OX40 agonist ivuxolimab in advanced cancers. Looking at the study overall: Patient treatment consisted of intravenous ivuxolimab administration every 2 weeks at 0.01 to 10 mg/kg. Participants, approximately 81% male, averaged about 59 years of age, ranging from about 23 to 80. Points from the study as a whole: Researchers did not determine the expanded peripheral T cells' antigen specificity.

Generated by immunoSEQ multiplex PCR, the TCRdb table keeps only in-frame clones and is missing some. Here the sample spans about 110,000 clones, under 95% being singletons. This CDR3 is 14 amino acids long. The germline V and J ends were trimmed by 4 bases and 5 bases, with 12 bases remaining between them. Germline CDR1 SGHRS, CDR2 YFSETQ. Details on this clone: Its antigen is still unknown.

The specimen was CD4+ or CD8+ T cells sorted from blood, collected in a trial of the OX40 agonist ivuxolimab. The rearrangement joins TRBV5-1 to TRBJ1-4, with no clear D. This receptor was identified in an adult with an advanced solid tumor such as melanoma, head and neck, liver or kidney cancer. CDR3 residues: CASSPSVTNEKLFF. Here the CDR3 DNA reads TGCGCCAGCAGCCCTAGCGTAACCAATGAAAAACTGTTTTTT.